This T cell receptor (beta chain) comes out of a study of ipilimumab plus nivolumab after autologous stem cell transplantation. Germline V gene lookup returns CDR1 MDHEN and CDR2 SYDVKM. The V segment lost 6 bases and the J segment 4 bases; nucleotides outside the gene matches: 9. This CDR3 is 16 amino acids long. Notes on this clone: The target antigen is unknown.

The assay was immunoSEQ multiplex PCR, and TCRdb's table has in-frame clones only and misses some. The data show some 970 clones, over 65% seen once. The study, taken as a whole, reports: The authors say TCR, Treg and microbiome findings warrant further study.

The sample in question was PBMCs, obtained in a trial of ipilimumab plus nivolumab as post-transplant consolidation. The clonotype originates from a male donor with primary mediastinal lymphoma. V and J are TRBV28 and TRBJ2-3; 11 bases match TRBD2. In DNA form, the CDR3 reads TGTGCCAGCAGATTTAGTAGCGGGGGGGCCTCAGATACGCAGTATTTT. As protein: CASRFSSGGASDTQYF.